The clone carrying this TCR beta chain was observed once. Its target is not known. The germline V gene has CDR1 SGHVS and CDR2 FNYEAQ. The CDR3 has 19 residues. V lost 5 bases to trimming and J lost 2 bases; unmatched junction nucleotides: 19. Sampled while nominally healthy, donors likely had unrecorded immune exposures. The data are from a study of cytomegalovirus exposure and HLA in healthy donors. With 60 Vbeta and 13 Jbeta primers, the PCR was carried out. Assay: immunoSEQ multiplex PCR; the TCRdb copy retains only in-frame clones and omits some. The sample gives 120,000 or so clones, nearly 80% of which show up once; 6.3% is in the top ten. Study-wide findings and caveats: A later analysis appeared to link common viral pathogens to several of the most significant clusters.

Sequences were obtained from PBMCs. The sequence was collected from a woman aged 40 to 50 in good health and CMV-seronegative. This sequence joins TRBV7-6 and TRBJ2-7; 9 bases align to TRBD1. The CDR3 bases are TGTGCCAGCAGCAGGTGGGGGCCTGCATCGGGACAGGGAACCTACGAGCAGTACTTC. This encodes CASSRWGPASGQGTYEQYF.